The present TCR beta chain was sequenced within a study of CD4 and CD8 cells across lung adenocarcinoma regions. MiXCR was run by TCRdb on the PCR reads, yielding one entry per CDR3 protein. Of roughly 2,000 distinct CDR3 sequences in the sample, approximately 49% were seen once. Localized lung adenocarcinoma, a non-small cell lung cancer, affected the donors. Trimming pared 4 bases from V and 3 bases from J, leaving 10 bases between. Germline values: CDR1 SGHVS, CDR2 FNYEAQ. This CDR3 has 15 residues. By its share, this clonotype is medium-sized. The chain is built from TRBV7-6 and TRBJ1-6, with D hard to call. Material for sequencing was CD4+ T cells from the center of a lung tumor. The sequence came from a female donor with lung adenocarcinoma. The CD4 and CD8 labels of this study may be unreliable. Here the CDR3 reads CASSSRRDYNSPLHF. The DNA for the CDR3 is TGTGCCAGCAGCTCGCGACGGGACTATAATTCACCCCTCCACTTT.